Each of the 22 T cell receptor beta chains below was sequenced from the same sample in a study of blood T cells in healthy people across ages. A J-beta primer mix and a sample-barcoded 5' primer were used in a second PCR of roughly 7 to 12 cycles. Using its own MiXCR run on the 5' RACE reads, TCRdb lists one record per CDR3 protein. The sample comprises just over 800,000 distinct CDR3 sequences, approximately 59% of which are singletons, and about 27% rests with the top ten. The sequenced sample was blood. These receptors originate from a man aged 25-45 years in good health.

In its sample, this clonotype was seen a few times. V and J are TRBV4-2 and TRBJ1-6; 7 positions match TRBD1. Germline V gene data show CDR1 as LGHNA and CDR2 as YNFKEQ. Trimming took 1 base from V and 14 from J; bases not matched to a gene: 2. CDR3 length equals 12 residues. The CDR3 coding sequence is TGTGCCAGCAGCCAAGCTGACAGGGCCCTCCACTTT. This translates into CASSQADRALHF.

This clonotype was detected a few times. The chain employs TRBV29-1 and TRBJ2-1; possible D gene TRBD2, 5 bases. The germline V gene encodes CDR1 SQVTM and CDR2 ANQGSEA. The CDR3 sequence is 19 residues long. Deletions cut 2 bases from V and 0 bases from J, with 23 bases between. The CDR3 DNA reads as TGCAGCGTTGAATCTCACGACGGCGGGTTATTTAGCTCCTACAATGAGCAGTTCTTC. Protein product: CSVESHDGGLFSSYNEQFF.

This sequence joins TRBV27 and TRBJ2-7; D tentatively fits TRBD1 or TRBD2 (5 bases each). Germline values: CDR1 MNHEY, CDR2 SMNVEV (reference sequence). V was pared by 2 bases and J by 3 bases, with 14 bases between. This CDR3 contains 15 residues. DNA of the CDR3: TGTGCCAGCAGTTTACGCCCCGAGGGGCTCTACGAGCAGTACTTC. Its protein is CASSLRPEGLYEQYF.

The chain couples TRBV9 to TRBJ2-4; no clear D gene. Germline-derived CDR1 and CDR2 are SGDLS and YYNGEE. Trimming removed 3 bases at V and 5 bases at J, with 6 bases between. The CDR3 runs to 12 residues. The CDR3 nucleotides are TGTGCCAGCAGCGGCAACGAAAACATTCAGTACTTC. As protein: CASSGNENIQYF.

The chain combines TRBV4-2 with TRBJ1-5; 7 nucleotides agree with TRBD1. V dropped 8 bases and J dropped 5; count of bases not matched to a gene: 3. Germline V lookup: CDR1 LGHNA, CDR2 YNFKEQ. CDR3 length equals 12 residues. CDR3 loop: CASGQADQPQHF. CDR3 nucleotides: TGTGCCAGCGGACAGGCAGATCAGCCCCAGCATTTT.

The J gene is TRBJ2-1, the V gene TRBV9, with 10 bases identical to TRBD1. Losses at the gene ends were 5 bases for V and 5 bases for J; bases not matched to a gene: 10. The CDR3 loop spans 16 amino acids. Germline loops: CDR1 SGDLS, CDR2 YYNGEE. Here the CDR3 DNA reads TGTGCCAGCAGTCCCGGATCAGGGACAGGGGACAATGAGCAGTTCTTC. This sequence encodes CASSPGSGTGDNEQFF.

The sample holds a few counts of this clonotype. The gene calls are TRBV29-1 and TRBJ1-2; D is ambiguous. The CDR3 runs to 14 residues. CDR1 is SQVTM, CDR2 ANQGSEA, per germline. Deletions cut 4 bases from V and 4 bases from J, with 16 bases between. The CDR3: CSVGTDYLVYGYTF. The CDR3 DNA reads as TGCAGCGTTGGGACGGACTACCTAGTCTATGGCTACACCTTC.

In its sample, this clonotype was seen once. The J gene is TRBJ1-3, the V gene TRBV7-6, with D perhaps TRBD1 (5 bases). The CDR3 sequence is 14 residues long. V was clipped by 10 bases and J by 1 base, with 14 bases between them. Per germline, CDR1 SGHVS and CDR2 FNYEAQ. CDR3 loop: CATSEGVSGNTIYF. CDR3 nucleotide sequence: TGTGCCACCTCTGAAGGGGTGTCTGGAAACACCATATATTTT.

The rearrangement joins TRBV6-2 or TRBV6-3 to TRBJ2-4; the D gene could be TRBD1 or TRBD2 (5 bases each). CDR1 and CDR2 from the germline V gene are MNHEY and SVGEGT. The CDR3 has 13 amino acids. V was clipped by 5 bases and J by 7 bases, with 12 bases between them. The CDR3 region is CASSVGVWNIQYF. The CDR3, as DNA: TGTGCCAGCAGTGTGGGGGTCTGGAACATTCAGTACTTC.

This rearrangement joins TRBV9 to TRBJ1-3, with 7 bases identical to TRBD1. Unmatched junction bases numbered 12, after V lost 3 bases and J lost 0 bases. This CDR3 is built from 18 residues. Germline-derived CDR1 and CDR2 are SGDLS and YYNGEE. CDR3 in DNA: TGTGCCAGCAGCGCGATCGTCAGGGGGATCCTCTCTGGAAACACCATATATTTT. Amino acid sequence: CASSAIVRGILSGNTIYF.

In its sample, this clonotype was seen a few times. The J gene is TRBJ2-6, the V gene TRBV6-5; a weak D match, TRBD2 (7 bases). This CDR3 region has 18 residues. Trimming took 3 bases from V and 1 from J, leaving 16 bases between them. Germline CDR1 MNHEY, CDR2 SVGAGI. DNA of the CDR3: TGTGCCAGCAGTTATCGAGTGGGGGGGCCTTCTGGGGCCAACGTCCTGACTTTC. Protein: CASSYRVGGPSGANVLTF.

This clonotype turned up a few times. This rearrangement joins TRBV5-1 to TRBJ2-7, with unresolved D. The CDR3 has 14 residues. Between the trimmed V and J ends, which lost 5 bases and 2 bases, there was a span of 14 bases. Germline V gene sequence: CDR1 SGHRS, CDR2 YFSETQ. CDR3 region: CASRSGDDPYEQYF. In nucleotides, the CDR3 is TGCGCCAGCAGATCAGGTGACGACCCCTACGAGCAGTACTTC.

The chain combines TRBV28 with TRBJ2-6, with 9 bases fitting TRBD1. The trim removed 3 bases at V and 2 bases at J, leaving 5 bases unmatched. The CDR3 length is 17 residues. Germline V gene data show CDR1 as MDHEN and CDR2 as SYDVKM. The CDR3, as DNA: TGTGCCAGCAGTTTGGGACAGGGTGTAACTGGGGCCAACGTCCTGACTTTC. This sequence encodes CASSLGQGVTGANVLTF.

This chain uses TRBV7-9 with TRBJ1-2; D remains ambiguous. Germline CDR1 is SEHNR and CDR2 is FQNEAQ (reference sequence). This CDR3 comprises 16 residues. Trimming removed 6 bases at V and 2 bases at J, with 19 bases between. The CDR3 bases are TGTGCCAGCAGACATACAACACTGAATGCGAACTATGGCTACACCTTC. This encodes CASRHTTLNANYGYTF.

The V gene is TRBV7-9, the J gene TRBJ1-2; the D gene is possibly TRBD1 (6 bases). The CDR3 consists of 15 residues. Germline-derived CDR1 and CDR2 are SEHNR and FQNEAQ (reference sequence). Trimming took 5 bases from V and 6 from J, leaving 19 bases between them. CDR3 region: CASSPRDTFGDGYTF. The CDR3 region has the DNA TGTGCCAGCAGCCCCCGGGACACCTTCGGGGATGGCTACACCTTC.

This clonotype was counted a few times. J is TRBJ1-5 and V is TRBV11-2; possibly TRBD1 for D (5 bases). Trimming took 5 bases from V and 5 from J, leaving 22 bases between them. Germline V gene sequence: CDR1 SGHAT, CDR2 FQNNGV. The CDR3 covers 17 residues. CDR3 sequence (DNA): TGTGCCAGCAGCCCGTGGGCCGGGACGTCGGGGGATCAGCCCCAGCATTTT. This gives the protein CASSPWAGTSGDQPQHF. Combining the CDR3 with reference TRBV11-2 and TRBJ1-5 gives the whole variable domain EAGVAQSPRYKIIEKRQSVAFWCNPISGHATLYWYQQILGQGPKLLIQFQNNGVVDDSQLPKDRFSAERLKGVDSTLKIQPAKLEDSAVYLCASSPWAGTSGDQPQHFGDGTRLSIL.

This clonotype was seen many times. The J gene is TRBJ2-7, the V gene TRBV4-2; D is undetermined. Germline CDR1 reads LGHNA; CDR2 reads YNFKEQ. The CDR3 contains 12 residues. Trimming pared 1 base from V and 2 bases from J, leaving 3 bases between. The CDR3 protein is CASSQGPYEQYF. As DNA, the CDR3 is TGTGCCAGCAGCCAAGGACCCTACGAGCAGTACTTC.

The chain employs TRBV29-1 and TRBJ2-3, with a weak D call TRBD2 (6 bases). Germline assignment: CDR1 SQVTM and CDR2 ANQGSEA. The CDR3 contains 12 residues. The ends were cut back, 5 bases at V and 11 bases at J, with 17 bases in the middle. The DNA for the CDR3 is TGCAGCGTTCAAAAGGCGGGATTAGGGCAGTATTTT. It specifies CSVQKAGLGQYF.

This clonotype was found once. The chain couples TRBV29-1 to TRBJ2-7; perhaps TRBD1 as D (6 bases). CDR1 is SQVTM, CDR2 ANQGSEA, per germline. The germline V and J ends were trimmed by 6 bases and 1 base, with 25 bases remaining between them. The length of the CDR3 is 17 residues. Written as DNA, the CDR3 is TGCAGCGTAAACAGGGTGTCCTCCGTCTTAGGTTCCTACGAGCAGTACTTC. Translation: CSVNRVSSVLGSYEQYF.

V gene TRBV7-2 combines with J gene TRBJ2-7; the D is unclear. Trimming removed 6 bases from V and 1 base from J, with 10 bases in between. CDR3 length: 13 residues. The germline V gene encodes CDR1 SGHTA and CDR2 FQGNSA. CDR3 sequence reads: CASSHDLSYEQYF. For the CDR3, the DNA is TGTGCCAGCAGTCATGACTTATCCTACGAGCAGTACTTC.

The V and J genes are TRBV29-1 and TRBJ1-4; D ambiguous. V was clipped by 6 bases and J by 4 bases, with 9 bases between them. Germline V CDR1 and CDR2: SQVTM, ANQGSEA. The CDR3 is 12 amino acids. The CDR3 DNA reads TGCAGCGTAGGGCACAATAATGAAAAACTGTTTTTT. As protein: CSVGHNNEKLFF. The full variable domain, with the rest looked up from reference TRBV29-1 and TRBJ1-4, is SAVISQKPSRDICQRGTSLTIQCQVDSQVTMMFWYRQQPGQSLTLIATANQGSEATYESGFVIDKFPISRPNLTFSTLTVSNMSPEDSSIYLCSVGHNNEKLFFGSGTQLSVL.

V is TRBV12-3 or TRBV12-4 and J is TRBJ2-5; D may be TRBD2 (5 bases). The J call may be in error: the DNA end matches TRBJ2-7 better. The CDR3 runs 14 residues. In DNA, the CDR3 is TGTGCCAGCAGTTTGGGAGTATTCTCCTACGAGCAGTACTTC. It translates to CASSLGVFSYEQYF.